This T cell receptor (beta chain) emerged from a study of cytomegalovirus exposure and HLA in healthy donors. Both 60 Vbeta primers and 13 Jbeta primers went into the PCR. Using immunoSEQ multiplex PCR, the repertoire was profiled, and TCRdb retains in-frame clones only, with some absent. This sample carries over 100,000 clones, roughly 70% of them seen once, and the ten largest clones take approximately 7%. Germline lookup yields CDR1 SGHTA and CDR2 FQGNSA. With V trimmed by 6 bases and J by 7 bases, 10 bases remained unmatched. This CDR3 comprises 15 residues. The chain couples TRBV7-2 to TRBJ2-1, with TRBD2 identical over 9 bases. Sequencing was done on a sample of PBMCs. This receptor was obtained from a man between 40 and 49 years old in good health and CMV-seropositive. CDR3 in amino acids: CASRIAGGPGNEQFF. CDR3 bases: TGTGCCAGCAGAATTGCGGGAGGGCCCGGGAATGAGCAGTTCTTC.